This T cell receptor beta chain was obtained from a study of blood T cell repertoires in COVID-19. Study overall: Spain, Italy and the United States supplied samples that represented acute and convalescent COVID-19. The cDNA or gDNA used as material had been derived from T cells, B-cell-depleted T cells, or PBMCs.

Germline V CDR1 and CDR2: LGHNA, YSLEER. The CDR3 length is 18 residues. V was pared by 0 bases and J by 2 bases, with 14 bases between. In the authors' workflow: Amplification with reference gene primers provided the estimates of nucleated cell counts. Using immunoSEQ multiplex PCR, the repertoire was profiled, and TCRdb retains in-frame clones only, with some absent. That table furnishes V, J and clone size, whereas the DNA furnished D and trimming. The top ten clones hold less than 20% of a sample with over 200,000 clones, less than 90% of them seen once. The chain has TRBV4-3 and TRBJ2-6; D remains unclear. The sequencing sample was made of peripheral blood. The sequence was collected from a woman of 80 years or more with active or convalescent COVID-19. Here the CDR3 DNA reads TGCGCCAGCAGCCAAGATAGTGCAGGTGAGACTGGGGCCAACGTCCTGACTTTC. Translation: CASSQDSAGETGANVLTF.